A selection of T cell receptor beta chains follows, all from one sample in a study of shared clonotypes between healthy human individuals. Produced via immunoSEQ multiplex PCR; TCRdb's table is partial and in-frame only. The data hold around 1.9 million clones, with around 93% observed a single time. Sequencing was carried out using naive CD8+ T cells from PBMCs. The source of these receptors is a man younger than 30 in good health. Some clones in this sample may be carry-over from other donors' samples. The CDR3 runs from the conserved cysteine through the conserved F or W. D genes are given only for firm matches. Expanded clones are given a class, and other clones once, few, many or no size at all.

J gene: TRBJ2-7; clone size: .; V gene: TRBV27; D gene: TRBD1; CDR3 DNA: TGTGCCAGCAGCCCATGGACAGGGGGAGGCGAGCAGTACTTC; CDR3 protein: CASSPWTGGGEQYF
J gene: TRBJ1-2; clone size: .; V gene: TRBV27; D gene: .; CDR3 DNA: TGTGCCAGCAGTTTGGGGGGTGAAGTAGCCTATGGCTACACCTTC; CDR3 protein: CASSLGGEVAYGYTF
J gene: TRBJ2-7; clone size: .; V gene: TRBV7-9; D gene: .; CDR3 DNA: TGTGCCAGCGAGGGGGTTGGGAATAAGTACGAGCAGTACTTC; CDR3 protein: CASEGVGNKYEQYF
J gene: TRBJ2-7; clone size: .; V gene: TRBV4-1; D gene: .; CDR3 DNA: TGCGCCAGCAGCCAAGCCTGGACAGCGGGTGAGCAGTACTTC; CDR3 protein: CASSQAWTAGEQYF
J gene: TRBJ2-1; clone size: once; V gene: TRBV28; D gene: .; CDR3 DNA: TGTGCCAGCAGTTCCGGGACTGGTGAGCAGTTCTTC; CDR3 protein: CASSSGTGEQFF
J gene: TRBJ2-7; clone size: .; V gene: TRBV6-1; D gene: .; CDR3 DNA: TGTGCCAGCAGTAAAGGGTACTACGAGCAGTACTTC; CDR3 protein: CASSKGYYEQYF
J gene: TRBJ1-2; clone size: .; V gene: TRBV5-1; D gene: .; CDR3 DNA: TGCGCCAGCAGATACGCGGCAGATATTGGCTACACCTTC; CDR3 protein: CASRYAADIGYTF
J gene: TRBJ2-7; clone size: .; V gene: TRBV6-5; D gene: .; CDR3 DNA: TGTGCCAGCAGTCAGGACAGCTACGAGCAGTACTTC; CDR3 protein: CASSQDSYEQYF
J gene: TRBJ2-7; clone size: .; V gene: TRBV27; D gene: .; CDR3 DNA: TGTGCCAGCAGTTATGGGGACTTCGGCTACGAGCAGTACTTC; CDR3 protein: CASSYGDFGYEQYF
J gene: TRBJ2-7; clone size: .; V gene: TRBV5-1; D gene: TRBD1; CDR3 DNA: TGCGCCAGCAGCTTAGCACAGGGGAAGTACGAGCAGTACTTC; CDR3 protein: CASSLAQGKYEQYF
J gene: TRBJ2-5; clone size: .; V gene: TRBV11-2; D gene: .; CDR3 DNA: TGTGCCAGCAGCTGGACATCTGGGGAGACCCAGTACTTC; CDR3 protein: CASSWTSGETQYF
J gene: TRBJ2-2; clone size: few; V gene: TRBV29-1; D gene: .; CDR3 DNA: TGCAGCGTTGCCAGGGGCGAGAACACCGGGGAGCTGTTTTTT; CDR3 protein: CSVARGENTGELFF
J gene: TRBJ1-2; clone size: .; V gene: TRBV27; D gene: .; CDR3 DNA: TGTGCCAGCAGCTTACAGGACACCGGAGGCTACACCTTC; CDR3 protein: CASSLQDTGGYTF
J gene: TRBJ2-1; clone size: .; V gene: TRBV4-1; D gene: TRBD2; CDR3 DNA: TGCGCCAGCCTCCCCGTCCAGGCTAGCGGGAGGGAGCAGTTCTTC; CDR3 protein: CASLPVQASGREQFF
J gene: TRBJ1-1; clone size: .; V gene: TRBV5-6; D gene: .; CDR3 DNA: TGTGCCAGCAGCTTAAGACCCCAGAACACTGAAGCTTTCTTT; CDR3 protein: CASSLRPQNTEAFF